The subject of this entry is one T cell receptor beta chain. CD8+ and CD4+ T cells from blood underwent TCR beta sequencing. The multiple sclerosis control cohort comprised treatment-naive individuals presenting with stable or active relapsing-remitting disease. Negative isolation yielded CD4+ and CD8+ T cells, and FACS enriched TEMRA cells. This sample was taken from a study of CD8 T cells in Susac syndrome. RNA, at roughly 0.45 to 1 ug, was reverse transcribed with random hexamers. Amplification of TCR beta CDR3 was carried out by immunoSEQ multiplex PCR, which covered 54 Vbeta and 13 Jbeta segments. A single record per CDR3 protein comes from TCRdb applying MiXCR to the immunoSEQ multiplex PCR reads. The table includes about 210,000 distinct CDR3 sequences, roughly 96% detected once. The sequenced sample consisted of CD4+ T cells from PBMCs. The receptor comes from a human donor with multiple sclerosis.

The CDR3 region is CAWSRSQETQYF. The CDR3 DNA sequence: TGTGCCTGGAGTAGGTCTCAAGAGACCCAGTACTTC. The V gene is TRBV30, the J gene TRBJ2-5, with D uncertain. The CDR3 runs to 12 residues. Trimming took off 2 bases at V and 2 bases at J, with 6 bases between the two ends. The V gene's germline CDR1 is GTSNPN and CDR2 SVGIG (reference sequence).